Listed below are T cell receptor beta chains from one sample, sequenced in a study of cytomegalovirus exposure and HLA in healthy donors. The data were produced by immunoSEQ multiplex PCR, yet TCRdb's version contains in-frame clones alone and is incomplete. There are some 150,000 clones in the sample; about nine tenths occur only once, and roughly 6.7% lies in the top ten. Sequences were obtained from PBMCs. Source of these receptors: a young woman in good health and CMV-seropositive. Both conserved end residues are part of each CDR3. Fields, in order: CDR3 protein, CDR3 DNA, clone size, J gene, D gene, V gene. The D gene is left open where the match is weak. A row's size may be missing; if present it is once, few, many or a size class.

CDR3aa: CASSFLAGVYNEQFF
CDR3nt: TGTGCCAGCAGCTTCCTAGCGGGAGTATACAATGAGCAGTTCTTC
abundance: NA
j_gene: TRBJ2-1
d_gene: TRBD2
v_gene: TRBV7-9

CDR3aa: CASSLLASGTDTQYF
CDR3nt: TGTGCCAGCAGTTTATTGGCTAGCGGCACAGATACGCAGTATTTT
abundance: NA
j_gene: TRBJ2-3
d_gene: NA
v_gene: TRBV28

CDR3aa: CASSLPRGPAYNEQFF
CDR3nt: TGTGCCAGCAGCTTACCGCGGGGCCCCGCCTACAATGAGCAGTTCTTC
abundance: NA
j_gene: TRBJ2-1
d_gene: NA
v_gene: TRBV7-8

CDR3aa: CASSQRQGNYNEQFF
CDR3nt: TGCGCCAGCAGCCAGAGACAGGGTAACTACAATGAGCAGTTCTTC
abundance: once
j_gene: TRBJ2-1
d_gene: TRBD1
v_gene: TRBV5-1

CDR3aa: CASSLDRGSNQPQHF
CDR3nt: TGTGCCAGCAGTCTCGACAGGGGATCTAATCAGCCCCAGCATTTT
abundance: NA
j_gene: TRBJ1-5
d_gene: TRBD1
v_gene: TRBV2

CDR3aa: CASSAGTSGYNEQFF
CDR3nt: TGTGCCAGTAGTGCCGGGACTAGCGGATACAATGAGCAGTTCTTC
abundance: NA
j_gene: TRBJ2-1
d_gene: TRBD2
v_gene: TRBV19

CDR3aa: CASSYSSRSTDTQYF
CDR3nt: TGTGCCAGCAGTTACTCCTCCCGGAGCACAGATACGCAGTATTTT
abundance: NA
j_gene: TRBJ2-3
d_gene: NA
v_gene: TRBV6-6

CDR3aa: CASSVDLGGTYEQYF
CDR3nt: TGTGCCAGCAGTGTGGACCTCGGGGGGACCTACGAGCAGTACTTC
abundance: NA
j_gene: TRBJ2-7
d_gene: TRBD2
v_gene: TRBV2

CDR3aa: CASSPGQTSTNTGELFF
CDR3nt: TGCGCCAGCAGCCCCGGACAGACTTCCACGAACACCGGGGAGCTGTTTTTT
abundance: NA
j_gene: TRBJ2-2
d_gene: NA
v_gene: TRBV5-1

CDR3aa: CASSVAGTSGRARVGELFF
CDR3nt: TGTGCCAGCAGCGTAGCCGGGACTAGCGGGAGGGCCCGGGTCGGGGAGCTGTTTTTT
abundance: NA
j_gene: TRBJ2-2
d_gene: TRBD2
v_gene: TRBV9

CDR3aa: CASSLRPGLGGETQYF
CDR3nt: TGCGCCAGCAGCTTACGACCGGGACTAGGGGGAGAGACCCAGTACTTC
abundance: NA
j_gene: TRBJ2-5
d_gene: TRBD2
v_gene: TRBV5-1

CDR3aa: CASGFLTGPYSGANVLTF
CDR3nt: TGTGCTAGTGGTTTCCTGACAGGGCCTTACTCTGGGGCCAACGTCCTGACTTTC
abundance: NA
j_gene: TRBJ2-6
d_gene: TRBD1
v_gene: TRBV12-5

CDR3aa: CASSHRGGNQPQHF
CDR3nt: TGTGCCAGTAGTCACAGGGGAGGCAATCAGCCCCAGCATTTT
abundance: NA
j_gene: TRBJ1-5
d_gene: TRBD1
v_gene: TRBV19

CDR3aa: CASRAGGGLPEAFF
CDR3nt: TGTGCCAGCAGGGCCGGAGGAGGGCTCCCTGAAGCTTTCTTT
abundance: NA
j_gene: TRBJ1-1
d_gene: NA
v_gene: TRBV25-1

CDR3aa: CASSFGTGAYEQYF
CDR3nt: TGTGCCAGCAGTTTCGGGACAGGGGCATACGAGCAGTACTTC
abundance: NA
j_gene: TRBJ2-7
d_gene: TRBD1
v_gene: TRBV5-4

CDR3aa: CASSGPSQYF
CDR3nt: TGTGCCAGCAGTGGGCCTTCTCAGTACTTC
abundance: NA
j_gene: TRBJ2-5
d_gene: NA
v_gene: TRBV2

CDR3aa: CATSQTGENQPQHF
CDR3nt: TGTGCCACCAGCCAAACAGGGGAAAATCAGCCCCAGCATTTT
abundance: NA
j_gene: TRBJ1-5
d_gene: TRBD1
v_gene: TRBV15

CDR3aa: CASSQDSSGGAKNIQYF
CDR3nt: TGCGCCAGCAGCCAAGATAGTAGCGGGGGGGCCAAAAACATTCAGTACTTC
abundance: NA
j_gene: TRBJ2-4
d_gene: TRBD2
v_gene: TRBV4-1

CDR3aa: CASSFPPGGGSNQPQHF
CDR3nt: TGTGCCAGCAGTTTCCCCCCCGGGGGAGGTAGCAATCAGCCCCAGCATTTT
abundance: NA
j_gene: TRBJ1-5
d_gene: NA
v_gene: TRBV28

CDR3aa: CASSAGRPISYEQYF
CDR3nt: TGTGCCAGCAGCGCTGGGCGCCCGATTTCCTACGAGCAGTACTTC
abundance: few
j_gene: TRBJ2-7
d_gene: NA
v_gene: TRBV7-4

CDR3aa: CASSYSSYYEQYF
CDR3nt: TGTGCCAGCAGTTACTCGTCTTACTACGAGCAGTACTTC
abundance: NA
j_gene: TRBJ2-7
d_gene: NA
v_gene: TRBV6-5

CDR3aa: CASSTPGTQETQYF
CDR3nt: TGTGCCAGCAGCACGCCCGGGACACAAGAGACCCAGTACTTC
abundance: NA
j_gene: TRBJ2-5
d_gene: NA
v_gene: TRBV27

CDR3aa: CASSFSRLAIPDTQYF
CDR3nt: TGTGCCAGCAGTTTTTCCCGACTAGCCATCCCAGATACGCAGTATTTT
abundance: NA
j_gene: TRBJ2-3
d_gene: TRBD2
v_gene: TRBV28

CDR3aa: CASSRPGGGSAGELFF
CDR3nt: TGTGCCAGCAGCCGGCCCGGGGGCGGGAGCGCCGGGGAGCTGTTTTTT
abundance: NA
j_gene: TRBJ2-2
d_gene: NA
v_gene: TRBV7-6

CDR3aa: CASSGTGTYEQYF
CDR3nt: TGTGCCAGCTCCGGGACAGGGACCTACGAGCAGTACTTC
abundance: NA
j_gene: TRBJ2-7
d_gene: TRBD1
v_gene: TRBV6-1

CDR3aa: CASSGLAGYNEQFF
CDR3nt: TGTGCCAGCAGTGGACTAGCGGGATACAATGAGCAGTTCTTC
abundance: once
j_gene: TRBJ2-1
d_gene: TRBD2
v_gene: TRBV6-5